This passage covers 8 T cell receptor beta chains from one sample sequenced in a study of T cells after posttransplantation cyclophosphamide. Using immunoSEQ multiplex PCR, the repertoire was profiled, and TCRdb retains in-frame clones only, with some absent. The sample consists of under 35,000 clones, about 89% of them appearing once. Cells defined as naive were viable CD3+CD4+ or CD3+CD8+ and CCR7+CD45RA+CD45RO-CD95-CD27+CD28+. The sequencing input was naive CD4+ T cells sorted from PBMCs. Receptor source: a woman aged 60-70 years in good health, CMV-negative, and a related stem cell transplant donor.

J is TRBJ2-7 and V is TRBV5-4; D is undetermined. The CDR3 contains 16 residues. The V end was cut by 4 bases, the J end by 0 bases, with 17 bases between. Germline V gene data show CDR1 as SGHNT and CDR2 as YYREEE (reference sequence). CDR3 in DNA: TGTGCCAGCAGCAAGGTGTCCGGGTCGAGCTCCTACGAGCAGTACTTC. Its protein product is CASSKVSGSSSYEQYF.

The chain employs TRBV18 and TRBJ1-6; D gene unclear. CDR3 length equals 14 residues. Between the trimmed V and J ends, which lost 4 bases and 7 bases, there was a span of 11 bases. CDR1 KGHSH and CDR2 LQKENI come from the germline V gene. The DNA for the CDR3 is TGTGCCAGCTCACTAAACAAGGAGAATTCACCCCTCCACTTT. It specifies CASSLNKENSPLHF.

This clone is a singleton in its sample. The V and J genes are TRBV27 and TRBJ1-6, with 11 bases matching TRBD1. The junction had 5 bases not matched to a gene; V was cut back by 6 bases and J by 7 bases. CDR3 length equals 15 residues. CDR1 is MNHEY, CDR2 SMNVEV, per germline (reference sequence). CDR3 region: CASRGGTGGNSPLHF. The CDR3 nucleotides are TGTGCCAGCAGGGGTGGGACAGGGGGAAATTCACCCCTCCACTTT.

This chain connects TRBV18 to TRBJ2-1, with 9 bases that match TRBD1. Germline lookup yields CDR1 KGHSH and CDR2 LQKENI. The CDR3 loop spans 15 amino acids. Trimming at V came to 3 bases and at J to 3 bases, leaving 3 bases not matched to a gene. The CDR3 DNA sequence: TGTGCCAGCTCACCGACGGGACAGGGCTACAATGAGCAGTTCTTC. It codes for CASSPTGQGYNEQFF.

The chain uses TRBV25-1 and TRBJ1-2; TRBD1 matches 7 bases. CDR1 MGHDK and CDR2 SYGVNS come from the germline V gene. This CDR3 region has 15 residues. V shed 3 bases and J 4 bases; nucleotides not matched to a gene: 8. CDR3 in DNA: TGTGCCAGCAGTGACCCCGAGGACAGGAGCTATGGCTACACCTTC. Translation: CASSDPEDRSYGYTF.

The CDR3 loop reads CALKNLTDTQYF. The CDR3 DNA is TGTGCCCTAAAGAATCTCACAGATACGCAGTATTTT. V gene TRBV2 combines with J gene TRBJ2-3, with D unresolved. V shed 11 bases and J shed 2 bases, with 11 bases lying between them. Germline loops: CDR1 SNHLY, CDR2 FYNNEI. The CDR3 sequence is 12 residues long.

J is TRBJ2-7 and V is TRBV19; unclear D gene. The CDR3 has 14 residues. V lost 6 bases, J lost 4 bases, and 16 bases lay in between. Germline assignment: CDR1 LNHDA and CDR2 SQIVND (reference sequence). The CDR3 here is CASSRIPPGYEQYF. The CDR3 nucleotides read TGTGCCAGTAGCCGAATTCCGCCCGGTTACGAGCAGTACTTC. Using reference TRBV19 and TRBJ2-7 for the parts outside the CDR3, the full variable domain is DGGITQSPKYLFRKEGQNVTLSCEQNLNHDAMYWYRQDPGQGLRLIYYSQIVNDFQKGDIAEGYSVSREKKESFPLTVTSAQKNPTAFYLCASSRIPPGYEQYFGPGTRLTVT.

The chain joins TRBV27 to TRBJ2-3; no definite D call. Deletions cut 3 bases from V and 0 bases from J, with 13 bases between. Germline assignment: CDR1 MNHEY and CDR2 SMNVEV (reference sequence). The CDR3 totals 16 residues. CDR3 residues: CASSFRGVASTDTQYF. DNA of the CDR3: TGTGCCAGCAGTTTTCGCGGTGTAGCTAGCACAGATACGCAGTATTTT.